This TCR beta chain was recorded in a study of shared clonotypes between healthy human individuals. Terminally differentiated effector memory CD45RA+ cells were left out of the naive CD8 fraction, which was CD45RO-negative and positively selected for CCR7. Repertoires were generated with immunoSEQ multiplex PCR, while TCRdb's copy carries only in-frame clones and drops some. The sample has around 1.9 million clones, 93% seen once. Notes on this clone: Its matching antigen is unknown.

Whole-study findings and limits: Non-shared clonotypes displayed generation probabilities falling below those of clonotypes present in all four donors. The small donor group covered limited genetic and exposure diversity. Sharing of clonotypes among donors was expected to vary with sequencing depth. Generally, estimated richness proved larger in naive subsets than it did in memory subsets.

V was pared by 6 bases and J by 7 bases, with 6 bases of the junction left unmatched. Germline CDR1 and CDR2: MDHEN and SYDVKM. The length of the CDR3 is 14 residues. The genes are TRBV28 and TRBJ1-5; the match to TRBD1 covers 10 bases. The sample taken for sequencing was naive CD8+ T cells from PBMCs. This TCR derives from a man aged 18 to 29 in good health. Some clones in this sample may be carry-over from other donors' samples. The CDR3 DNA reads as TGTGCCAGCAGATCACGACAGGGGGCACAGCCCCAGCATTTT. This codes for CASRSRQGAQPQHF.